This T cell receptor beta chain was sequenced during a study of CD8 T cells in Susac syndrome. Notes on the study in general: TCR sequencing and HLA analysis covered a relatively small number of individuals.

Sequencing of TCR beta was carried out in blood CD8+ and CD4+ T cells. TEMRA cells were FACS-enriched, with CD8+ and CD4+ T cells isolated negatively. The V end was cut by 1 base, the J end by 0 bases, with 14 bases between. This CDR3 contains 17 residues. Germline V gives CDR1 SGHRS, CDR2 YFSETQ. RNA, at roughly 0.5 to 1 ug, was reverse transcribed with random hexamers. The method of amplification for TCR beta CDR3 was immunoSEQ multiplex PCR, covering 54 Vbeta and 13 Jbeta. TCRdb fed the immunoSEQ multiplex PCR reads into MiXCR, producing one record per CDR3 protein. The sample consists of about 140,000 distinct CDR3 sequences, approximately 95% of them appearing once. As for this clonotype: The antigen is unknown.

This TCR was sampled from a human donor with multiple sclerosis. The sequenced sample consisted of CD4+ T cells from PBMCs. V usage is TRBV5-1 and J usage is TRBJ1-3, with D possibly being TRBD1 (6 bases). Written as DNA, the CDR3 is TGCGCCAGCAGCTTGATGGACAGTGGATCCTCTGGAAACACCATATATTTT. It specifies CASSLMDSGSSGNTIYF.